This TCR beta chain was sequenced during a study of beta chain features in type 1 diabetes. The study, taken as a whole, reports: Shorter TCRB CDR3s, moderately but significantly so, were found in Type 1 diabetes patients in all four CD4+ subsets.

Every bit of the isolated RNA underwent reverse transcription, so sequencing read expressed TCRB transcripts. Sequencing was performed with immunoSEQ multiplex PCR; in TCRdb, only in-frame clones are kept and a portion is missing. The sample records some 190,000 clones, around 8% being singletons. On this clone itself: The antigen is undetermined.

Trimming pared 5 bases from V and 1 base from J, leaving 14 bases between. Germline assignment: CDR1 MDHEN and CDR2 SYDVKM. The CDR3 contains 15 residues. This TCR derives from a middle-aged woman with type 1 diabetes. The rearrangement uses TRBV28 and TRBJ2-5, with a possible D match to TRBD1 (5 bases). The sequenced sample consisted of central memory CD4+ T cells from blood. CDR3 amino acids: CASSSPTDFQETQYF. CDR3 in DNA: TGTGCCAGCAGTAGCCCGACAGATTTCCAAGAGACCCAGTACTTC.